This entry lists 21 T cell receptor beta chains sequenced from one sample in a study of cytomegalovirus exposure and HLA in healthy donors. The PCR was carried out with 60 Vbeta primers and 13 Jbeta primers. Produced via immunoSEQ multiplex PCR; TCRdb's table is partial and in-frame only. The data contain a few hundred thousand clones, about 80% of them singletons. Input material: PBMCs. These receptors originate from a girl aged 2 to 10 in good health and CMV-seronegative.

The J gene is TRBJ2-7, the V gene TRBV6-5; TRBD1 might be the D (6 bases). With 4 bases removed from V and 4 bases from J, the gap between germline ends came to 11 bases. This CDR3 comprises 13 residues. The germline V gene encodes CDR1 MNHEY and CDR2 SVGAGI. CDR3 bases: TGTGCCAGCAGTTCCGGGACAATTTACGAGCAGTACTTC. Its translation: CASSSGTIYEQYF.

The rearrangement uses TRBV10-3 and TRBJ2-7, with a weak D call TRBD2 (6 bases). The CDR3 extends over 14 amino acids. Germline CDR1 and CDR2: ENHRY and SYGVKD. The germline V and J ends were trimmed by 6 bases and 5 bases, with 17 bases remaining between them. CDR3 residues: CAISLRREKDEQYF. The CDR3, as DNA: TGTGCCATCAGCCTAAGACGGGAGAAAGACGAGCAGTACTTC.

The rearrangement uses TRBV7-9 and TRBJ2-6, with a weak D call TRBD2 (6 bases). Germline V CDR1 and CDR2: SEHNR, FQNEAQ (reference sequence). V shed 8 bases and J shed 0 bases, with 14 bases lying between them. The CDR3 has 16 amino acids. CDR3 protein: CASGGELGSGANVLTF. CDR3 sequence (DNA): TGTGCCAGCGGCGGGGAGTTGGGCTCTGGGGCCAACGTCCTGACTTTC.

J is TRBJ2-1 and V is TRBV11-2, with 9 bases matching TRBD1. From germline, CDR1 is SGHAT and CDR2 FQNNGV. The CDR3 runs to 14 residues. Trimming cost V 5 bases and J 8 bases; bases outside gene matches: 7. Here the CDR3 DNA reads TGTGCCAGCAGCCTGACAGGGGGATGGGATGAGCAGTTCTTC. It yields the protein CASSLTGGWDEQFF. Together with reference TRBV11-2 and TRBJ2-1, the CDR3 gives the full variable domain: EAGVAQSPRYKIIEKRQSVAFWCNPISGHATLYWYQQILGQGPKLLIQFQNNGVVDDSQLPKDRFSAERLKGVDSTLKIQPAKLEDSAVYLCASSLTGGWDEQFFGPGTRLTVL.

The rearrangement joins TRBV19 to TRBJ1-3, with a weak D call TRBD1 (5 bases). Deletions cut 4 bases from V and 6 bases from J, with 10 bases between. Germline V gives CDR1 LNHDA, CDR2 SQIVND (reference sequence). The CDR3 runs to 13 residues. The DNA of the CDR3 is TGTGCCAGTAGTAGCGGGGGAGTAAACACCATATATTTT. It encodes CASSSGGVNTIYF.

This clone was picked up a small number of times. This chain connects TRBV9 to TRBJ1-1, with 7 bases that match TRBD1. There are 14 residues in the CDR3. CDR1 is SGDLS and CDR2 is YYNGEE in the germline V gene. Trimming removed 3 bases from V and 6 bases from J; junction bases left unmatched: 8. CDR3 nucleotides: TGTGCCAGCAGCGCCCGACAGGGTCACGCTGAAGCTTTCTTT. Amino acids: CASSARQGHAEAFF. The entire variable domain, with the rest obtained from reference TRBV9 and TRBJ1-1, is as follows: DSGVTQTPKHLITATGQRVTLRCSPRSGDLSVYWYQQSLDQGLQFLIQYYNGEERAKGNILERFSAQQFPDLHSELNLSSLELGDSALYFCASSARQGHAEAFFGQGTRLTVV.

V is TRBV5-4 and J is TRBJ1-1; D is ambiguous. Per the germline V gene, CDR1 is SGHNT and CDR2 is YYREEE (reference sequence). V was clipped by 4 bases and J by 5 bases, with 12 bases between them. The CDR3 is 13 residues long. CDR3: CASSGRGWTEAFF. The CDR3 DNA is TGTGCCAGCAGCGGACGAGGGTGGACTGAAGCTTTCTTT.

This chain joins TRBV2 and TRBJ2-1; 8 nucleotides line up with TRBD2. Germline V CDR1 and CDR2: SNHLY, FYNNEI. The CDR3 loop spans 15 amino acids. V shed 6 bases, J shed 2 bases, and the junction held 6 bases outside the gene matches. The CDR3 loop is CASSTLAGPYNEQFF. The CDR3 DNA reads TGTGCCAGCAGCACCTTAGCGGGGCCCTACAATGAGCAGTTCTTC.

The CDR3 DNA reads TGTGCCACCAGCAGAGATTTGGGGCGCTACTCCTACGAGCAGTACTTC. This gives the protein CATSRDLGRYSYEQYF. The chain has TRBV15 and TRBJ2-7; TRBD1 might be the D (5 bases). V lost 0 bases, J lost 0 bases, and 12 bases lay in between. CDR1 and CDR2 (germline): LNHNV, YYDKDF (reference sequence). This CDR3 spans 16 amino acids.

The chain recombines TRBV4-2 with TRBJ2-2, with D uncertain. V shed 0 bases and J shed 4 bases, with 15 bases lying between them. CDR1 and CDR2 from the germline V gene are LGHNA and YNFKEQ. The CDR3 spans 17 residues. CDR3 bases: TGTGCCAGCAGCCAAGATCCTTGGTCACTCATCACCGGGGAGCTGTTTTTT. The encoded protein is CASSQDPWSLITGELFF.

The rearrangement links TRBV6-1 to TRBJ2-7, with 7 bases identical to TRBD2. Germline V CDR1 and CDR2: MNHNS, SASEGT. V lost 2 bases, J lost 3 bases, and 7 bases stayed unmatched. There are 15 residues in the CDR3. CDR3 in DNA: TGTGCCAGCAGTGAATGGGAGGGGACCCTCTACGAGCAGTACTTC. This gives the protein CASSEWEGTLYEQYF.

This chain connects TRBV19 to TRBJ1-5; D ambiguous. Germline V gene data show CDR1 as LNHDA and CDR2 as SQIVND (reference sequence). Trimming removed 1 base at V and 9 bases at J, with 22 bases between. This CDR3 has 17 residues. CDR3 sequence reads: CASSIVLPQSYLRPQHF. The CDR3 region has the DNA TGTGCCAGTAGTATAGTACTTCCACAGTCTTACTTGAGGCCCCAGCATTTT.

The genes are TRBV7-8 and TRBJ2-7, with a tentative D call TRBD2 (5 bases). Trimming shortened V by 5 bases and J by 0 bases, and 17 bases separated the two germline ends. The CDR3 sequence is 16 residues long. CDR1 SGHVS and CDR2 FQNEAQ come from the germline V gene. The CDR3 sequence: CASSPRRAMSSYEQYF. The CDR3 coding sequence is TGTGCCAGCAGCCCTAGGCGGGCCATGAGCTCCTACGAGCAGTACTTC.

The chain is built from TRBV11-2 and TRBJ2-2; 12 positions match TRBD2. V was pared by 8 bases and J by 3 bases, with 13 bases of the junction left unmatched. From germline, CDR1 is SGHAT and CDR2 FQNNGV. The CDR3 sequence is 18 residues long. CDR3 loop: CASASLTSGSQYTGELFF. In nucleotides, the CDR3 is TGTGCCAGCGCGAGTTTGACTAGCGGGAGTCAGTACACCGGGGAGCTGTTTTTT.

The chain carries TRBV28 and TRBJ2-5, with TRBD1 matching over 9 bases. Germline loops: CDR1 MDHEN, CDR2 SYDVKM. With V trimmed by 5 bases and J by 6 bases, 13 bases remained unmatched. This CDR3 has 16 amino acids. In DNA form, the CDR3 reads TGTGCCAGCAGTCCTCGGGACAGGGAGCCTCGGAAGACCCAGTACTTC. This translates into CASSPRDREPRKTQYF.

The chain recombines TRBV25-1 with TRBJ1-2; D is possibly TRBD1 (6 bases). Germline V gives CDR1 MGHDK, CDR2 SYGVNS. The CDR3 runs 11 residues. V lost 7 bases to trimming and J lost 7 bases, with 10 bases between them. The CDR3 region has the DNA TGTGCCAGCACTGGGGACATTGGCTACACCTTC. This encodes CASTGDIGYTF.

The count of this clone is one. The V call is TRBV9, the J call TRBJ2-5, with D possibly TRBD2 on 6 matching bases. Germline V gene data show CDR1 as SGDLS and CDR2 as YYNGEE. The CDR3 totals 14 residues. V shed 0 bases and J shed 5 bases, with 11 bases lying between them. This CDR3 reads CASSVDAGRETQYF. The CDR3 region has the DNA TGTGCCAGCAGCGTAGATGCGGGAAGGGAGACCCAGTACTTC.

The CDR3 loop is CASSLVWWNVSEKEETQYF. Written as DNA, the CDR3 is TGTGCCAGCAGCTTAGTCTGGTGGAACGTGTCGGAGAAGGAAGAGACCCAGTACTTC. The V call is TRBV7-2, the J call TRBJ2-5; D gene uncertain. This CDR3 is built from 19 residues. The V gene's germline CDR1 is SGHTA and CDR2 FQGNSA. The V end lost 1 base, the J end lost 3 bases, and 24 bases lay between the germline ends.

The chain has TRBV19 and TRBJ1-5; 9 bases match TRBD1. This CDR3 has 17 residues. V dropped 2 bases and J dropped 2; count of bases not matched to a gene: 7. Germline CDR1 reads LNHDA; CDR2 reads SQIVND (reference sequence). The CDR3 bases are TGTGCCAGTAGTATAATCCCTCGACAGGGGGGCAATCAGCCCCAGCATTTT. Its translation is CASSIIPRQGGNQPQHF.

The chain employs TRBV13 and TRBJ2-4; possible D gene TRBD2, 6 bases. Germline CDR1 PRHDT, CDR2 FYEKMQ (reference sequence). This CDR3 has 13 residues. V was shortened by 0 bases and J by 6 bases, with 6 bases between the two germline ends. CDR3 residues: CASSLGGGNIQYF. Written as DNA, the CDR3 is TGTGCCAGCAGCTTAGGGGGGGGAAACATTCAGTACTTC. The full variable domain, its missing parts supplied by reference TRBV13 and TRBJ2-4, is AAGVIQSPRHLIKEKRETATLKCYPIPRHDTVYWYQQGPGQDPQFLISFYEKMQSDKGSIPDRFSAQQFSDYHSELNMSSLELGDSALYFCASSLGGGNIQYFGAGTRLSVL.

This clone was counted a few times. The rearrangement joins TRBV6-1 to TRBJ2-3, with 10 bases matching TRBD2. This CDR3 region has 14 residues. V lost 10 bases and J lost 4; bases outside the gene matches: 8. Per germline, CDR1 MNHNS and CDR2 SASEGT. The CDR3 loop reads CATERGGNADTQYF. The CDR3 bases are TGTGCCACCGAGCGGGGGGGTAACGCAGATACGCAGTATTTT.